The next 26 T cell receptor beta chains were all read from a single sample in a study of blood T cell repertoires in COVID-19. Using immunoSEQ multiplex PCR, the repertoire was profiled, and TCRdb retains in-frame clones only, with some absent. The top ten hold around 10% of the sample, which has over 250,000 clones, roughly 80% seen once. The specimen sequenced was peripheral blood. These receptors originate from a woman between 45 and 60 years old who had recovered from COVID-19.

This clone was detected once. CDR3 sequence: CASSPPSSGSYEQYF. CDR3 coding DNA: TGTGCCAGCTCACCCCCAAGTAGCGGAAGCTACGAGCAGTACTTC. The V and J genes are TRBV18 and TRBJ2-7; perhaps TRBD2 as D (6 bases). The CDR3 sequence is 15 residues long. Per the germline V gene, CDR1 is KGHSH and CDR2 is LQKENI. Trimming removed 3 bases at V and 3 bases at J, with 15 bases between.

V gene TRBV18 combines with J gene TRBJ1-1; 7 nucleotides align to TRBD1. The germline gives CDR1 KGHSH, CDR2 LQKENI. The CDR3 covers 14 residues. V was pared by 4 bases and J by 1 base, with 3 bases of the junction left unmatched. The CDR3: CASSLDRKNTEAFF. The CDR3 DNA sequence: TGTGCCAGCTCACTGGACAGGAAGAACACTGAAGCTTTCTTT.

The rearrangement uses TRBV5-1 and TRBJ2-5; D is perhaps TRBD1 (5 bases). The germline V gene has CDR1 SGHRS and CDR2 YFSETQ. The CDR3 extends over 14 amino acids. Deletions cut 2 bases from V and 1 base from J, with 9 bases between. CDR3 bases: TGCGCCAGCAGCTTCCAGGGATTCCAAGAGACCCAGTACTTC. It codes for CASSFQGFQETQYF. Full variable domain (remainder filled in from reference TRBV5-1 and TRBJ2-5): KAGVTQTPRYLIKTRGQQVTLSCSPISGHRSVSWYQQTPGQGLQFLFEYFSETQRNKGNFPGRFSGRQFSNSRSEMNVSTLELGDSALYLCASSFQGFQETQYFGPGTRLLVL.

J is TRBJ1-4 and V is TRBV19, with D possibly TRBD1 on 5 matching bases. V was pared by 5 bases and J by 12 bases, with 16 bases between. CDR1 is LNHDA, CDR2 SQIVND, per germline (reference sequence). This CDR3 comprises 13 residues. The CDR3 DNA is TGTGCCAGTAGTCTAGGGACTCCACGACAACTGTTTTTT. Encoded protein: CASSLGTPRQLFF. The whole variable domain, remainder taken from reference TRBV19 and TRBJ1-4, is DGGITQSPKYLFRKEGQNVTLSCEQNLNHDAMYWYRQDPGQGLRLIYYSQIVNDFQKGDIAEGYSVSREKKESFPLTVTSAQKNPTAFYLCASSLGTPRQLFFGSGTQLSVL.

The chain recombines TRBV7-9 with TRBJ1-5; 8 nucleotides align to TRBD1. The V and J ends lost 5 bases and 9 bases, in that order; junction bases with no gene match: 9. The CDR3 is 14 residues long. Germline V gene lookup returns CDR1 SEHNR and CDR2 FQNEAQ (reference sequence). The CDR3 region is CASSVQGGDGPQHF. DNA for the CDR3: TGTGCCAGCAGCGTACAGGGGGGTGATGGGCCCCAGCATTTT.

As DNA, the CDR3 is TGCGCCAGCAGCCCAACTGCCGGCAGGGGGTATAATTCACCCCTCCACTTT. It is translated as CASSPTAGRGYNSPLHF. The genes are TRBV4-1 and TRBJ1-6, with 7 bases aligning to TRBD1. The CDR3 has 17 residues. J lost 4 bases, V lost 4 bases, and 10 bases had no gene match. Germline assignment: CDR1 MGHRA and CDR2 YSYEKL.

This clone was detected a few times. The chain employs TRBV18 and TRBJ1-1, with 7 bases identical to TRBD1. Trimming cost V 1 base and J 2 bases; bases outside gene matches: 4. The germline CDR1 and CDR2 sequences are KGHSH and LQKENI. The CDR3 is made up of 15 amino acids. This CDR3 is CASSPQTGRNTEAFF. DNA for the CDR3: TGTGCCAGCTCACCACAGACAGGGAGAAACACTGAAGCTTTCTTT.

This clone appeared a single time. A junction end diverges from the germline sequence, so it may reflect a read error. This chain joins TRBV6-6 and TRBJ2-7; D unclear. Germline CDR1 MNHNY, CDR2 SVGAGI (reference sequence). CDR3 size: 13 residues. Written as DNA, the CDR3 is TGTGTCAGCAGTTACCCCCCTCCCGGGGAGCAGTACTTC. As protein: CVSSYPPPGEQYF.

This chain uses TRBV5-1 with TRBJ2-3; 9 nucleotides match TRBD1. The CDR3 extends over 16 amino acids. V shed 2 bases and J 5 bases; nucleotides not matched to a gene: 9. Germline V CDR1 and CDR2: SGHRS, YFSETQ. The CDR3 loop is CASSFWGQGQGDTQYF. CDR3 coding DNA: TGCGCCAGCAGCTTTTGGGGACAGGGTCAGGGAGATACGCAGTATTTT.

CDR3 region: CASSVGSSAYEQYF. The CDR3 DNA reads as TGTGCCAGCAGCGTAGGTAGCAGCGCCTACGAGCAGTACTTC. The V and J genes are TRBV9 and TRBJ2-7; no clear D. This CDR3 contains 14 residues. Trimming removed 0 bases from V and 2 bases from J, with 9 bases in between. Germline CDR1 SGDLS, CDR2 YYNGEE. The full variable domain, rest sourced from reference TRBV9 and TRBJ2-7, is DSGVTQTPKHLITATGQRVTLRCSPRSGDLSVYWYQQSLDQGLQFLIQYYNGEERAKGNILERFSAQQFPDLHSELNLSSLELGDSALYFCASSVGSSAYEQYFGPGTRLTVT.

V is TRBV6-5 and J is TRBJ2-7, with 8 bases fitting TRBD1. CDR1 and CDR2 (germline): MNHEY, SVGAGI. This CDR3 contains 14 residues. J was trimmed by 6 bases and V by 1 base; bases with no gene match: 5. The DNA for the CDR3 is TGTGCCAGCAGTTACTACCAGGGGGCCGGCGAGCAGTACTTC. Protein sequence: CASSYYQGAGEQYF.

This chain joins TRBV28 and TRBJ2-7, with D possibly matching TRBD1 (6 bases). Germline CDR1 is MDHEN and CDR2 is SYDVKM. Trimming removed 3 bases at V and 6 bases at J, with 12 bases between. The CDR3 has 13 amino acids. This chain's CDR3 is CASSFGQGTEQYF. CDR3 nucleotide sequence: TGTGCCAGCAGTTTTGGCCAGGGGACCGAGCAGTACTTC.

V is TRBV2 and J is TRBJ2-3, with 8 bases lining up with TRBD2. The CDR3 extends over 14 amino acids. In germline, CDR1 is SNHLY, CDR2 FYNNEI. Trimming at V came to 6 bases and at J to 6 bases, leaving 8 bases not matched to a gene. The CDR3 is CASSQKRGRDTQYF. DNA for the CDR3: TGTGCCAGCAGCCAAAAGCGGGGGCGGGATACGCAGTATTTT.

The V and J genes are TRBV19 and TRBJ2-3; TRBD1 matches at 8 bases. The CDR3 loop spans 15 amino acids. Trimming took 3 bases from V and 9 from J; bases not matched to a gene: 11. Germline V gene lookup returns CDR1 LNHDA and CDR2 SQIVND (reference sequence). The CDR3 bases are TGTGCCAGTAGTATGGGCCGGGACAGGTTGTGGACGCAGTATTTT. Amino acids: CASSMGRDRLWTQYF.

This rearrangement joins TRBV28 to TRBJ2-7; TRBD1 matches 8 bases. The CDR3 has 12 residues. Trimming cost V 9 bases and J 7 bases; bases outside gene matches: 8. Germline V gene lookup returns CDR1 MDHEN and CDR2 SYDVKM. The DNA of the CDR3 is TGTGCCAGTGGACAGGGAAGTAGAGAGCAGTACTTC. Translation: CASGQGSREQYF.

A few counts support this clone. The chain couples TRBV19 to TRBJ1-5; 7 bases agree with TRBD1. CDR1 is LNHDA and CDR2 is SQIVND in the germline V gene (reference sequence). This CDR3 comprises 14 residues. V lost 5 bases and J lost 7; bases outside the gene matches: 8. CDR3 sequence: CASSVRQGGQPQHF. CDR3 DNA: TGTGCCAGTAGTGTTCGACAGGGTGGGCAGCCCCAGCATTTT.

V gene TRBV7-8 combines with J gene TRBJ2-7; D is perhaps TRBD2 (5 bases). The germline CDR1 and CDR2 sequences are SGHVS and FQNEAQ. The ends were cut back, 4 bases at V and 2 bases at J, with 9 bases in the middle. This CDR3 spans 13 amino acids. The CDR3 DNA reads TGTGCCAGCAGCTCGACTACCACCTACGAGCAGTACTTC. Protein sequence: CASSSTTTYEQYF.

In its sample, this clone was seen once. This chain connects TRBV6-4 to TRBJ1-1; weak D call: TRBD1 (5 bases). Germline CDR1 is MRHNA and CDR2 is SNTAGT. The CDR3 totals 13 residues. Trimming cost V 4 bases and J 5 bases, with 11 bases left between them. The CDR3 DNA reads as TGTGCCAGCAGTGCCTTGGAGGGGACTGAAGCTTTCTTT. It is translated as CASSALEGTEAFF.

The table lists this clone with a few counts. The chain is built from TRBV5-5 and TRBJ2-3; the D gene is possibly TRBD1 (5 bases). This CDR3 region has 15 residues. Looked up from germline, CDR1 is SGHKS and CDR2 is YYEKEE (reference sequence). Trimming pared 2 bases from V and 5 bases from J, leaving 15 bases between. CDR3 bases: TGTGCCAGCAGCTTTGGAAGGGGCTCAGGAGATACGCAGTATTTT. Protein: CASSFGRGSGDTQYF.

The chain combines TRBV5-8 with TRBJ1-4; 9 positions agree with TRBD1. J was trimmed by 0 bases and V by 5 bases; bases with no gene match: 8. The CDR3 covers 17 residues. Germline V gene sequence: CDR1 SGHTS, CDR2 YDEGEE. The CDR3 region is CASRRTGALATNEKLFF. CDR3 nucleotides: TGTGCCAGCAGACGGACAGGGGCCCTTGCAACTAATGAAAAACTGTTTTTT.

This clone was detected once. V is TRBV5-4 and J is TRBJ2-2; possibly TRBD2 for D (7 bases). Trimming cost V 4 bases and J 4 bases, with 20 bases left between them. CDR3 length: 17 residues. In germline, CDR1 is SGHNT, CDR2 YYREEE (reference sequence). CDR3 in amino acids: CASSLPGGGSSTGELFF. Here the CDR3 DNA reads TGTGCCAGCAGCCTGCCCGGGGGCGGGAGCTCCACCGGGGAGCTGTTTTTT.

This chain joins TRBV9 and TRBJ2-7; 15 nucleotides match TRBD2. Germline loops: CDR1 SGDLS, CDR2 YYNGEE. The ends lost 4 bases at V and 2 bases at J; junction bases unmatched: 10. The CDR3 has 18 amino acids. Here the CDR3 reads CASSHAGTSGGTTYEQYF. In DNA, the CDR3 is TGTGCCAGCAGCCACGCCGGGACTAGCGGGGGGACCACCTACGAGCAGTACTTC.

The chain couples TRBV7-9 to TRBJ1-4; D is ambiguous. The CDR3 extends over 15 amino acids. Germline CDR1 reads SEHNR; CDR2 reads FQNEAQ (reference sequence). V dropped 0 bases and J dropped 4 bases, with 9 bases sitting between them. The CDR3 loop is CASSLAPRLNEKLFF. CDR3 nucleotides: TGTGCCAGCAGCTTAGCCCCCAGACTTAATGAAAAACTGTTTTTT.

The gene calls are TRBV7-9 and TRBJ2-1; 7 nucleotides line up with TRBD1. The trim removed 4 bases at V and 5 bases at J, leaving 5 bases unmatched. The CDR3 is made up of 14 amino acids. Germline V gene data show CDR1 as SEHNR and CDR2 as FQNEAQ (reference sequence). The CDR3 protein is CASSYNRGDNEQFF. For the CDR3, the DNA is TGTGCCAGCAGCTATAACAGGGGAGACAATGAGCAGTTCTTC.

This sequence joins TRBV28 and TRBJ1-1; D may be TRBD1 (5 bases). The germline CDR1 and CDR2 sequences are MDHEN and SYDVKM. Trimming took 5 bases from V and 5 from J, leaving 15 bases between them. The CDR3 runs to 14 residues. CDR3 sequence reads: CASSPRQFLTEAFF. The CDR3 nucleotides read TGTGCCAGCAGTCCAAGACAGTTTCTAACTGAAGCTTTCTTT.

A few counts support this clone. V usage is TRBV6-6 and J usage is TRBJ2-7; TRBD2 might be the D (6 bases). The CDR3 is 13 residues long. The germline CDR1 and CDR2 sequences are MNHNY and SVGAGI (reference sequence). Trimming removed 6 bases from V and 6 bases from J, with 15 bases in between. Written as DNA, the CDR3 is TGTGCCAGCAGCCCTGCGGGGAGTGGCGAGCAGTACTTC. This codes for CASSPAGSGEQYF.